This TCR beta chain was sequenced in a study of blood T cell repertoires in COVID-19. Each recovered donor of Cohort 3 presented with two negative PCRs, clearance, or symptom resolution. V shed 2 bases, J shed 2 bases, and the junction held 13 bases outside the gene matches. The germline V gene encodes CDR1 MNHEY and CDR2 SVGEGT. The CDR3 totals 18 residues. Per the study methods: Reference gene primer amplification yielded estimated nucleated cell counts. TCRdb's table, derived via immunoSEQ multiplex PCR, lists solely in-frame clones and lacks some. The V and J calls and clone size were taken over from that table, and D and trimming were inferred from the DNA. The data contain roughly 230,000 clones, 80% to 85% of them singletons.

The sequence came from a man in his fifties or sixties who had recovered from COVID-19. Material for sequencing was PBMCs or T cells enriched from blood (not recorded which). The chain has TRBV6-2 or TRBV6-3 and TRBJ2-3; 7 nucleotides match TRBD2. CDR3 loop: CASSYVADGGSATDTQYF. Written as DNA, the CDR3 is TGTGCCAGCAGTTACGTTGCTGATGGCGGGAGCGCCACAGATACGCAGTATTTT.